This TCR beta chain was captured in a study of T cell repertoires in aging, cancer and after chemotherapy. This clonotype has a count of ten or more. Antigen unknown. Points from the study as a whole: Median generation probability rose over the chemotherapy interval in each cancer cohort, suggesting rebound thymic output.

Amplification of TCR beta used genomic DNA extracted from peripheral blood. Germline V lookup: CDR1 DFQATT, CDR2 SNEGSKA (reference sequence). The junction had 9 bases not matched to a gene; V was cut back by 3 bases and J by 5 bases. The CDR3 runs 14 residues. TRB rearrangements spanning V, D and J were amplified using mixed TRB-A/B primers. TCRdb re-analysed the multiplex PCR reads in MiXCR, keeping a single row per CDR3 protein. The sample holds more than 10,000 distinct CDR3 sequences, approximately 22% seen once. Sequencing was carried out using blood. The chain has TRBV20-1 and TRBJ1-1, with 7 nucleotides matching TRBD1. The sequence derives from a human donor in good health. Here the CDR3 DNA reads TGCAGTGCTAGGTCAGCCCAGGGACAGACTGAAGCTTTCTTT. It encodes CSARSAQGQTEAFF.